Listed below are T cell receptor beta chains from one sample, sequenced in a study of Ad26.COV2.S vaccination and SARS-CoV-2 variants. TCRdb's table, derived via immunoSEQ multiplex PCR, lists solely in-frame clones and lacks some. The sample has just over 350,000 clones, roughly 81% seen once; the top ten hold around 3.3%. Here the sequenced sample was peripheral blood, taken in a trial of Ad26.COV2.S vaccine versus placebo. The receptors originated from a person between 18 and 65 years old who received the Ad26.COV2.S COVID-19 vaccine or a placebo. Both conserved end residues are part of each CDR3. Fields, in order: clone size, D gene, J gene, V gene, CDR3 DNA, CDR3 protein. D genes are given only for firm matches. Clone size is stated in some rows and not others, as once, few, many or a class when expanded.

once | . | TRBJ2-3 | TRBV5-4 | TGTGCCAGCAGCACCGCCGCCGGAAGGGCAGATACGCAGTATTTT | CASSTAAGRADTQYF
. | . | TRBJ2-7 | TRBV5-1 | TGCGCCAGCAGCTTGGGACAGACAGAGCAGTACTTC | CASSLGQTEQYF
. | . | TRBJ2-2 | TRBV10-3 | TGTGCCATCAGTGAGGTACTCACCGGGGAGCTGTTTTTT | CAISEVLTGELFF
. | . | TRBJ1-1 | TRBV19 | TGTGCCAGTAGTATAGGGACGGACAGCCACACTGAAGCTTTCTTT | CASSIGTDSHTEAFF
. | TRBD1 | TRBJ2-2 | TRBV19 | TGTGCCAGTAGTATAGATTTTATCCGGGACAGGGTGGTCACCGGGGAGCTGTTTTTT | CASSIDFIRDRVVTGELFF
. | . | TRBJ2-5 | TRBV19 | TGTGCCAGTCATAGGGGCCCCGCCTTCACCCAAGAGACCCAGTACTTC | CASHRGPAFTQETQYF
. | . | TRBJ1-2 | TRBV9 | TGTGCCAGCAGGGCGCCCTCTAACTATGGCTACACCTTC | CASRAPSNYGYTF
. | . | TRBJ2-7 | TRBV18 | TGTGCCAGCTCACTCGCCGGGACACCTTCCGAGCAGTACTTC | CASSLAGTPSEQYF
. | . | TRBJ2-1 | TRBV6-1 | TGTGCCAGCAGTGAAGGGGGGCGAGGTATTGATGGGCAGTTCTTC | CASSEGGRGIDGQFF
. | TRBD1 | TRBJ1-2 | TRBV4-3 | TGCGCCAGCAGCCAAGGTGGAACAGGGGGGACTGGCTACACCTTC | CASSQGGTGGTGYTF
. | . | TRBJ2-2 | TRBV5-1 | TGCGCCAGCAGCGAGTCGGCCGGGGAGCTGTTTTTT | CASSESAGELFF
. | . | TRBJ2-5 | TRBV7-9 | TGTGCCAGCAGCTACCTAGCGACACCACAAGAGACCCAGTACTTC | CASSYLATPQETQYF
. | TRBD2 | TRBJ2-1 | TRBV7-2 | TGTGCCAGCAGCTTCCATCGGGGTTGGGGGGGGAATGAGCAGTTCTTC | CASSFHRGWGGNEQFF
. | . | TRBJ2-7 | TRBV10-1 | TGCGCCAGCAGTGTTGTCCCCCCGAGCGACGAGCAGTACTTC | CASSVVPPSDEQYF
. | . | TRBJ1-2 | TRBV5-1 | TGCGCCAGCAGCTTGGAGTCAGGAGGGCCCTTCTATGGCTACACCTTC | CASSLESGGPFYGYTF
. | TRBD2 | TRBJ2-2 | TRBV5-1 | TGCGCCAGCAGCTTGCTGGGACTAGCAAACACCGGGGAGCTGTTTTTT | CASSLLGLANTGELFF
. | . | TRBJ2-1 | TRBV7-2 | TGTGCCAGCAGCTTAGAAGGTGCGGGCTCCTACAATGAGCAGTTCTTC | CASSLEGAGSYNEQFF
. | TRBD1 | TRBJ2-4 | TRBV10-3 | TGTGCCATCAGTGATTCCGGGACAGAAAACATTCAGTACTTC | CAISDSGTENIQYF
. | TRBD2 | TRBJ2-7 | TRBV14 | TGTGCCAGCAGCCGGTTTAGCGGGAGCGCCGAGCAGTACTTC | CASSRFSGSAEQYF
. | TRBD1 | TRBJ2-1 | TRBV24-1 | TGTGCCACCAGTGACTACGACAGGGGGCATGAGCAGTTCTTC | CATSDYDRGHEQFF
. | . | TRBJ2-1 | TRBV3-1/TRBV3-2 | TGTGCCAGCAGCCAAGCCCCAGCAGGTCCCCACAATGAGCAGTTCTTC | CASSQAPAGPHNEQFF
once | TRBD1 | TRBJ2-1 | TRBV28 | TGTGCCAGCAGTTTAGCAGGACAGGGAAGGGAGCAGTTCTTC | CASSLAGQGREQFF
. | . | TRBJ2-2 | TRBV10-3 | TGTGCCATCAGCCCCGGGACCGTCACCGGGGAGCTGTTTTTT | CAISPGTVTGELFF
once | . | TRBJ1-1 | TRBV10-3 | TGTGCCATCAGTGAGTCGAGGAACATGAACACTGAAGCTTTCTTT | CAISESRNMNTEAFF
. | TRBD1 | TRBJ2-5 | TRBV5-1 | TGCGCCAGCAGCTTGACGGACAGGGGAGCAGAGACCCAGTACTTC | CASSLTDRGAETQYF
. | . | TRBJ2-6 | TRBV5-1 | TGCGCCAGCAGCTTGGCCCCGGGGACCGCCTTCTCTGGGGCCAACGTCCTGACTTTC | CASSLAPGTAFSGANVLTF
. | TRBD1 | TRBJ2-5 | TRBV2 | TGTGCCAGCAGTTGGACAGGGCCGCAAGAGACCCAGTACTTC | CASSWTGPQETQYF
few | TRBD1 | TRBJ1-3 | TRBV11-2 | TGTGCCAGCAGCTCGGACAGGGGAAACACCATATATTTT | CASSSDRGNTIYF
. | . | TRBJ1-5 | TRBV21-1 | TGTGCCAGCAGCAACATCTACAGGGGCAATCAGCCCCAGCATTTT | CASSNIYRGNQPQHF
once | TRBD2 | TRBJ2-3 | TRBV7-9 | TGTGCCAGCAGCTTGACCGGGACTAGCGACCATACGCAGTATTTT | CASSLTGTSDHTQYF
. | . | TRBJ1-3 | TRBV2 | TGTGCCAGCAGTGAATATGGAAACACCATATATTTT | CASSEYGNTIYF
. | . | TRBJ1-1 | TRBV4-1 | TGCGCCAGCAGCCAAGAGGGACGGCTTGCTGAAGCTTTCTTT | CASSQEGRLAEAFF
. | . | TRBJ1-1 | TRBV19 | TGTGCCAGTAGTCTGTACATGCCGGACACTGAAGCTTTCTTT | CASSLYMPDTEAFF
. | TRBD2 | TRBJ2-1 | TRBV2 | TGTGCCATCTTAGCGGGGGGCCGTAGCTCCTACAATGAGCAGTTCTTC | CAILAGGRSSYNEQFF
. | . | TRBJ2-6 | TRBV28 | TGTGCCAGCAGTTCGACAGTGGCTGGGTCCAACGTCCTGACTTTC | CASSSTVAGSNVLTF
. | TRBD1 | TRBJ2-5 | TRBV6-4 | TGTGCCAGCAGCCAGGGGGCCACTGGAGAGACCCAGTACTTC | CASSQGATGETQYF
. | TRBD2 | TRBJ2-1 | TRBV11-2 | TGTGCCAGCGGACTAACTAGCGGGGCCTACAATGAGCAGTTCTTC | CASGLTSGAYNEQFF
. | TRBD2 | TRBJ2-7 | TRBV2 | TGTGCCGTCAATGGGGGGGAAGGCTACGAGCAGTACTTC | CAVNGGEGYEQYF
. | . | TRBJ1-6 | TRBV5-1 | TGCGCCAGCAGCTCCCGGGGGCGAAGCTCCTATAATTCACCCCTCCACTTT | CASSSRGRSSYNSPLHF
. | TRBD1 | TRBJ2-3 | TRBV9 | TGTGCCAGCAGCGTAGCATACGGCAGGGGGCAATCAGATACGCAGTATTTT | CASSVAYGRGQSDTQYF
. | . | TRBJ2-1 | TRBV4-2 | TGTGCCAGCAGCCAAGTGGGAGGAAGCTCCTACAATGAGCAGTTCTTC | CASSQVGGSSYNEQFF
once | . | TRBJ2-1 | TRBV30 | TGTGCCTGGAGTGTACACAATGAGCAGTTCTTC | CAWSVHNEQFF
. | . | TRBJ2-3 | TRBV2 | TGTGCCAGCAGCGGAGCGACAAGCACAGATACGCAGTATTTT | CASSGATSTDTQYF
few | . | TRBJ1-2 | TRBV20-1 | TGCAGTGCTAGACCCACGGATGGCTACACCTTC | CSARPTDGYTF
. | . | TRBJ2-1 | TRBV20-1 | TGCAGTGCTAGACGGTATAATGAGCAGTTCTTC | CSARRYNEQFF